This entry is about one TCR beta chain. Its target is not known. TCRdb keeps only in-frame clones here, not all; method: immunoSEQ multiplex PCR. This table has 120,000 or so clones, around 96% appearing once. Germline V gene lookup returns CDR1 SGHRS and CDR2 YFSETQ. This CDR3 comprises 14 residues. V shed 4 bases and J 0 bases; nucleotides not matched to a gene: 3. This sample is part of a study of human thymus T cells. General study results and limits: Related studies found that unrelated individuals share highly overlapping thymic repertoires. There appeared to be biased usage of V and J genes in thymic and blood repertoires.

The source of the thymus tissue was resections taken during corrective heart surgery. The V gene is TRBV5-1, the J gene TRBJ1-1, with TRBD1 matching 7 bases. Sequenced input: thymus tissue. The TCR sequence derives from a boy in the first two years of life with a congenital heart defect but otherwise immunologically healthy. The CDR3 DNA sequence: TGCGCCAGCAGCCAGGGACAGATGAACACTGAAGCTTTCTTT. Translation gives CASSQGQMNTEAFF. Variable domain in full (rest from reference TRBV5-1 and TRBJ1-1): KAGVTQTPRYLIKTRGQQVTLSCSPISGHRSVSWYQQTPGQGLQFLFEYFSETQRNKGNFPGRFSGRQFSNSRSEMNVSTLELGDSALYLCASSQGQMNTEAFFGQGTRLTVV.